The 3 T cell receptor beta chains listed next were all sequenced from one sample in a study of blood T cell repertoires in COVID-19. This table comes from immunoSEQ multiplex PCR, and its TCRdb copy is limited to in-frame clones, with some not included. The table has 150,000 to 200,000 clones, around four fifths seen once; the top ten hold 6.5% to 8.5%. The sequenced sample consisted of peripheral blood. These receptor sequences come from a human donor with acute or convalescent COVID-19. The donor label of this sample is uncertain.

The V call is TRBV24-1, the J call TRBJ1-3; 9 bases match TRBD1. CDR1 is KGHDR, CDR2 SFDVKD, per germline. The CDR3 sequence is 17 residues long. Trimming at V came to 1 base and at J to 2 bases, leaving 5 bases not matched to a gene. CDR3 DNA: TGTGCCACCAGTGATTTCCAACAGGGGGCTGCTGGAAACACCATATATTTT. Its protein is CATSDFQQGAAGNTIYF.

Only one count was recorded for this clone. V gene TRBV5-1 combines with J gene TRBJ2-1; TRBD2 matches 7 bases. Germline V gives CDR1 SGHRS, CDR2 YFSETQ. J lost 6 bases, V lost 1 base, and 10 bases had no gene match. The CDR3 has 16 residues. This chain's CDR3 is CASSLNAGEAFNEQFF. The CDR3 DNA is TGCGCCAGCAGCTTGAACGCGGGAGAGGCCTTCAATGAGCAGTTCTTC.

The chain links TRBV6-1 to TRBJ2-7; D gene unclear. The length of the CDR3 is 11 residues. Trimming shortened V by 3 bases and J by 11 bases, and 11 bases separated the two germline ends. From germline, CDR1 is MNHNS and CDR2 SASEGT. DNA of the CDR3: TGTGCCAGCAGTGAGTACTCTGATGAGTACTTC. It translates to CASSEYSDEYF.